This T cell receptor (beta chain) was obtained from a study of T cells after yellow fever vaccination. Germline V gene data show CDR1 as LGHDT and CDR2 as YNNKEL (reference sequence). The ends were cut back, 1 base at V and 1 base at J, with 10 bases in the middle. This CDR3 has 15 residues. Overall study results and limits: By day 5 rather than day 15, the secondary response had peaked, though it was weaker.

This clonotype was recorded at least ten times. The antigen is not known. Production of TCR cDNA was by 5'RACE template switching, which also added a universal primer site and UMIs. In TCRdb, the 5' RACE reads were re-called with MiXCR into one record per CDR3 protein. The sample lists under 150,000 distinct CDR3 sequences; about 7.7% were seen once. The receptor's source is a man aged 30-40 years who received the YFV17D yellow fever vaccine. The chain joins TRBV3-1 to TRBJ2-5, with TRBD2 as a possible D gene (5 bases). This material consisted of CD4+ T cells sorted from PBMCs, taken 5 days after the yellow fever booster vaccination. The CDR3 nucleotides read TGTGCCAGCAGCCAAGTATATCTAGCCCAAGAGACCCAGTACTTC. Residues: CASSQVYLAQETQYF.